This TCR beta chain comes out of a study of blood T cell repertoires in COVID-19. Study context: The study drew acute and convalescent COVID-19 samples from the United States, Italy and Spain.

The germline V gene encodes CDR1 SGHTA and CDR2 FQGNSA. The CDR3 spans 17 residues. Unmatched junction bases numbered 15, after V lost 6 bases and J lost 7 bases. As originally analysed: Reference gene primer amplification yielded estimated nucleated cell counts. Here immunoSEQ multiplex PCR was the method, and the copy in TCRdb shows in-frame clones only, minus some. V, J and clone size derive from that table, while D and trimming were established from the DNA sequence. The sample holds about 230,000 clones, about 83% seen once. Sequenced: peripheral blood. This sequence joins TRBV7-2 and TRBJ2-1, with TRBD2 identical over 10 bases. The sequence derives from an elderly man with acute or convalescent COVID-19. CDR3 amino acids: CASRPGGSGGLGNEQFF. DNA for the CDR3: TGTGCCAGCAGACCCGGTGGTAGCGGGGGGCTGGGGAATGAGCAGTTCTTC.